One sample yielded the 18 T cell receptor beta chains listed below, sequenced in a study of identifying expanded T cells in peripheral blood. Using immunoSEQ multiplex PCR, the repertoire was profiled, and TCRdb retains in-frame clones only, with some absent. The table includes 130,000 or so clones, about 80% detected once. Sequenced material: blood. These receptors originate from a person aged 18 to 70 in good health.

The V and J genes are TRBV7-2 and TRBJ1-3; 9 bases are a match to TRBD1. CDR3 length equals 14 residues. Germline V gene sequence: CDR1 SGHTA, CDR2 FQGNSA. With V trimmed by 9 bases and J by 3 bases, 6 bases remained unmatched. CDR3 residues: CASGTGGFGNTIYF. The DNA for the CDR3 is TGTGCCAGTGGAACAGGGGGCTTTGGAAACACCATATATTTT.

The chain has TRBV15 and TRBJ1-1; D is unclear. Germline CDR1 and CDR2: LNHNV and YYDKDF (reference sequence). The V gene lost 7 bases and the J gene lost 5 bases, with 14 bases spanning the gap. CDR3 length equals 13 residues. CDR3 nucleotide sequence: TGTGCCACCACCTTAGGGAGGGCAACTGAAGCTTTCTTT. Its translation is CATTLGRATEAFF.

The gene calls are TRBV27 and TRBJ1-2; 8 bases align to TRBD1. The CDR3 covers 17 residues. CDR1 MNHEY and CDR2 SMNVEV come from the germline V gene (reference sequence). V gave up 1 base and J gave up 4 bases; unmatched junction bases: 11. The CDR3 bases are TGTGCCAGCAGTTTATTAACCCCCGGACAGGGAGGCTATGGCTACACCTTC. Its translation: CASSLLTPGQGGYGYTF.

This clone was counted at least ten times. The chain carries TRBV6-4 and TRBJ1-6; D ambiguous. Between the trimmed V and J ends, which lost 4 bases and 7 bases, there was a span of 11 bases. CDR1 MRHNA and CDR2 SNTAGT come from the germline V gene. This CDR3 has 14 amino acids. CDR3 in amino acids: CASSAMPGNSPLHF. Written as DNA, the CDR3 is TGTGCCAGCAGTGCCATGCCGGGGAATTCACCCCTCCACTTT.

This clone was recorded only once. The chain couples TRBV6-6 to TRBJ1-2, with a possible D match to TRBD1 (6 bases). CDR1 is MNHNY, CDR2 SVGAGI, per germline (reference sequence). V was clipped by 2 bases and J by 8 bases, with 15 bases between them. This CDR3 comprises 14 residues. The CDR3 protein is CASSYVRGQQGYTF. For the CDR3, the DNA is TGTGCCAGCAGTTACGTTCGGGGGCAGCAGGGCTACACCTTC.

J is TRBJ2-7 and V is TRBV15; weak D call: TRBD2 (7 bases). The V gene lost 5 bases and the J gene lost 6 bases, with 17 bases spanning the gap. Germline V lookup: CDR1 LNHNV, CDR2 YYDKDF (reference sequence). This CDR3 comprises 14 residues. The CDR3 spells CATSLGGARSEQYF. Here the CDR3 DNA reads TGTGCCACCAGCCTAGGGGGGGCACGATCCGAGCAGTACTTC.

This sequence joins TRBV7-6 and TRBJ2-3; no reliable D call. Per germline, CDR1 SGHVS and CDR2 FNYEAQ. The CDR3 sequence is 15 residues long. V lost 0 bases and J 1 base, leaving 8 bases between the germline ends. The CDR3 loop is CASSLAPEGTDTQYF. The CDR3 DNA follows: TGTGCCAGCAGCTTAGCCCCAGAAGGCACAGATACGCAGTATTTT.

The chain couples TRBV19 to TRBJ2-1; perhaps TRBD2 as D (6 bases). CDR3 length equals 13 residues. From germline, CDR1 is LNHDA and CDR2 SQIVND (reference sequence). V dropped 8 bases and J dropped 3 bases, with 11 bases sitting between them. The CDR3 sequence: CASGRGFYNEQFF. CDR3 in DNA: TGTGCCAGTGGACGGGGGTTCTACAATGAGCAGTTCTTC.

This clone was counted a single time. The CDR3 region has the DNA TGCGCCAGCAGCCAAATCCGGGGGACAGGTGTCTACAATGAGCAGTTCTTC. This translates into CASSQIRGTGVYNEQFF. This rearrangement joins TRBV4-1 to TRBJ2-1; TRBD1 aligns across 8 bases. The V and J ends lost 2 bases and 3 bases, in that order; junction bases with no gene match: 9. Germline V gene lookup returns CDR1 MGHRA and CDR2 YSYEKL. This CDR3 contains 17 residues.

The gene calls are TRBV19 and TRBJ1-4, with D hard to call. The germline CDR1 and CDR2 sequences are LNHDA and SQIVND (reference sequence). The CDR3 runs 15 residues. Deletions cut 2 bases from V and 8 bases from J, with 15 bases between. CDR3 loop: CASSINQLTREKLFF. CDR3 nucleotides: TGTGCCAGTAGTATAAATCAGCTTACCCGGGAAAAACTGTTTTTT. The entire variable domain, with the rest obtained from reference TRBV19 and TRBJ1-4, is as follows: DGGITQSPKYLFRKEGQNVTLSCEQNLNHDAMYWYRQDPGQGLRLIYYSQIVNDFQKGDIAEGYSVSREKKESFPLTVTSAQKNPTAFYLCASSINQLTREKLFFGSGTQLSVL.

This sequence joins TRBV7-6 and TRBJ2-2; 7 positions agree with TRBD1. CDR3 length: 16 amino acids. CDR1 is SGHVS and CDR2 is FNYEAQ in the germline V gene. J was trimmed by 1 base and V by 1 base; bases with no gene match: 3. CDR3 in DNA: TGTGCCAGCAGCTTAGGGGCAGGGGGGAACACCGGGGAGCTGTTTTTT. Its translation is CASSLGAGGNTGELFF.

The V and J genes are TRBV10-2 and TRBJ2-7; 7 bases match TRBD1. The CDR3 extends over 14 amino acids. After removal of 1 base from V and 6 bases from J, the junction contained 6 bases not matched to a gene. Germline V lookup: CDR1 WSHSY, CDR2 SAAADI. CDR3 sequence reads: CASSEFQGGLEQYF. The CDR3, as DNA: TGCGCCAGCAGTGAGTTTCAAGGGGGCCTCGAGCAGTACTTC.

The V gene is TRBV19, the J gene TRBJ1-1; D remains unclear. The CDR3 loop spans 14 amino acids. Trimming stripped 7 bases from V and 3 bases from J, with 15 bases between. Germline CDR1 reads LNHDA; CDR2 reads SQIVND (reference sequence). The CDR3 protein is CASKAWSGYTEAFF. DNA of the CDR3: TGTGCCAGTAAGGCCTGGTCGGGTTACACTGAAGCTTTCTTT.

This chain connects TRBV27 to TRBJ1-2; the match to TRBD1 covers 10 bases. Germline trimming cut 6 bases from V and 8 bases from J; bases unmatched to any gene: 9. CDR3 length: 14 amino acids. CDR1 MNHEY and CDR2 SMNVEV come from the germline V gene (reference sequence). The CDR3, as DNA: TGTGCCAGCAGGCCTTCGGGACAGGGGTACGGCTACACCTTC. It specifies CASRPSGQGYGYTF.

The J gene is TRBJ2-5, the V gene TRBV9; TRBD1 or TRBD2 may be the D gene (6 bases each). The CDR3 sequence is 14 residues long. The V end lost 0 bases, the J end lost 7 bases, and 13 bases lay between the germline ends. CDR1 and CDR2 from the germline V gene are SGDLS and YYNGEE. The CDR3 loop reads CASSVGVGGGTQYF. Here the CDR3 DNA reads TGTGCCAGCAGCGTAGGGGTCGGAGGGGGGACCCAGTACTTC.

The V and J genes are TRBV7-6 and TRBJ2-7, with D unclear. This CDR3 contains 12 residues. The V gene lost 3 bases and the J gene lost 6 bases, with 9 bases spanning the gap. CDR1 SGHVS and CDR2 FNYEAQ come from the germline V gene. The CDR3: CASSFVGSEQYF. Written as DNA, the CDR3 is TGTGCCAGCAGCTTCGTCGGAAGCGAGCAGTACTTC. The complete variable domain, with remaining parts taken from reference TRBV7-6 and TRBJ2-7, reads GAGVSQSPRYKVTKRGQDVALRCDPISGHVSLYWYRQALGQGPEFLTYFNYEAQQDKSGLPNDRFSAERPEGSISTLTIQRTEQRDSAMYRCASSFVGSEQYFGPGTRLTVT.

V gene TRBV9 combines with J gene TRBJ1-2, with 8 nucleotides matching TRBD1. The CDR3 consists of 13 residues. Germline V gene data show CDR1 as SGDLS and CDR2 as YYNGEE. V shed 4 bases, J shed 7 bases, and the junction held 6 bases outside the gene matches. The CDR3 protein is CASSNDRGAGYTF. The CDR3 bases are TGTGCCAGCAGCAACGACAGGGGCGCTGGCTACACCTTC.

The chain uses TRBV2 and TRBJ2-7; the D is unclear. Germline assignment: CDR1 SNHLY and CDR2 FYNNEI. This CDR3 region has 11 residues. Trimming cost V 6 bases and J 10 bases, with 13 bases left between them. CDR3 nucleotides: TGTGCCAGCAGCGAAAAGAACACCCAGTACTTC. Protein sequence: CASSEKNTQYF.